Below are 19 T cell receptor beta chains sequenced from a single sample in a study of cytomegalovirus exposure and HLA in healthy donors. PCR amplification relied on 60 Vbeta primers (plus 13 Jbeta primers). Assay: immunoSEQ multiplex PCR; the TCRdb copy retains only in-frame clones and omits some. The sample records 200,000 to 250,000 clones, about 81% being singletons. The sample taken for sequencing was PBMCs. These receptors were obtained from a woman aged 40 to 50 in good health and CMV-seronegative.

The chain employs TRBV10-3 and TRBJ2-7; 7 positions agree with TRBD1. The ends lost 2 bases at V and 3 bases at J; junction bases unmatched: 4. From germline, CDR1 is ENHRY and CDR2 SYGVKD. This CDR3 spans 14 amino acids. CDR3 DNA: TGTGCCATCAGTGAGACTGGGACAGACTACGAGCAGTACTTC. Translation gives CAISETGTDYEQYF.

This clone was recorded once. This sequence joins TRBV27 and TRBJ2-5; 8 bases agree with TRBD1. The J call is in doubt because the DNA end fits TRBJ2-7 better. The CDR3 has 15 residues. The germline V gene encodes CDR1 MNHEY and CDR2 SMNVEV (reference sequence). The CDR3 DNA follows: TGTGCCAGCAGTGACAGGGGAAGCACCTACTACGAGCAGTACTTC. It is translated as CASSDRGSTYYEQYF.

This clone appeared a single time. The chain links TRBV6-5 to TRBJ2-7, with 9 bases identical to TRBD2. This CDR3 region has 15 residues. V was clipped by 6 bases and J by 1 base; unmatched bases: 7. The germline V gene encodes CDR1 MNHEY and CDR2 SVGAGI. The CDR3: CASRYSGRSSYEQYF. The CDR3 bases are TGTGCCAGCAGATACAGCGGGAGGTCATCCTACGAGCAGTACTTC.

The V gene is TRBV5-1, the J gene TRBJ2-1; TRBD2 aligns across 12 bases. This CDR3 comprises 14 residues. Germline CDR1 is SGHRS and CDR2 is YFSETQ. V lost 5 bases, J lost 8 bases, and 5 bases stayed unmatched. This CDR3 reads CASSLTSGSHEQFF. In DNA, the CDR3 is TGCGCCAGCAGTCTGACTAGCGGGAGTCATGAGCAGTTCTTC.

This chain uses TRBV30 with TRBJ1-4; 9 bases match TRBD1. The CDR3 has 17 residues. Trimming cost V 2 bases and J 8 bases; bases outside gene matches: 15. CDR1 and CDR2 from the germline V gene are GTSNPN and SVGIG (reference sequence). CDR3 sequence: CAWSPIVYRGQREKLFF. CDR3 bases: TGTGCCTGGAGTCCCATCGTTTACAGGGGGCAAAGAGAAAAACTGTTTTTT.

The CDR3 bases are TGTGCCAGCGGGCCTCCCGGGGGCAATCAGCCCCAGCATTTT. It translates to CASGPPGGNQPQHF. The V and J genes are TRBV28 and TRBJ1-5; D remains ambiguous. The germline V gene encodes CDR1 MDHEN and CDR2 SYDVKM. The V end was cut by 8 bases, the J end by 2 bases, with 13 bases between. The CDR3 length is 14 residues.

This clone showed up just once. CDR3 loop: CASRASGRSNEQFF. The CDR3 nucleotides are TGCGCCAGCAGGGCTAGCGGGAGATCAAATGAGCAGTTCTTC. The chain carries TRBV4-1 and TRBJ2-1, with 10 positions matching TRBD2. The V gene end was trimmed by 6 bases and the J gene end by 7 bases; junction bases not matched to a gene: 6. This CDR3 region has 14 residues. From germline, CDR1 is MGHRA and CDR2 YSYEKL.

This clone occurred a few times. CDR3 bases: TGTGCCAGCAGTGCCCCAGGGGGCGCGATAGTCGGAGAAGCTTTCTTT. Translating gives CASSAPGGAIVGEAFF. V usage is TRBV2 and J usage is TRBJ1-1; 8 bases match TRBD1. This CDR3 has 16 amino acids. Germline V gives CDR1 SNHLY, CDR2 FYNNEI. J lost 8 bases, V lost 4 bases, and 15 bases had no gene match.

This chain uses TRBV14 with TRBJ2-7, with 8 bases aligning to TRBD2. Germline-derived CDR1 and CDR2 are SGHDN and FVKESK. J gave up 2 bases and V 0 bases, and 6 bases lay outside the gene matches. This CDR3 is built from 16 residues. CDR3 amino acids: CASSQDRGLGPYEQYF. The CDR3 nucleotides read TGTGCCAGCAGCCAAGATAGGGGACTAGGTCCCTACGAGCAGTACTTC. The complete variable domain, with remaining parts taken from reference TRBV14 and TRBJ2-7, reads EAGVTQFPSHSVIEKGQTVTLRCDPISGHDNLYWYRRVMGKEIKFLLHFVKESKQDESGMPNNRFLAERTGGTYSTLKVQPAELEDSGVYFCASSQDRGLGPYEQYFGPGTRLTVT.

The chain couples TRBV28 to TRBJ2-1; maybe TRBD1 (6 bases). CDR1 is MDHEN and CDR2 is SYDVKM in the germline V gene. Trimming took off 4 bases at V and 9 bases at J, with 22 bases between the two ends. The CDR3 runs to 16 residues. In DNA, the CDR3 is TGTGCCAGCAGTTCCGACAGGTCAAGTATGTGGGGTGAGCAGTTCTTC. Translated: CASSSDRSSMWGEQFF.

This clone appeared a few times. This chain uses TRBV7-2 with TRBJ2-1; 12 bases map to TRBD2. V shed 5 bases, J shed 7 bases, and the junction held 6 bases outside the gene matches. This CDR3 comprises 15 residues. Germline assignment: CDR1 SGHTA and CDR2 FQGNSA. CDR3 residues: CASSPPGLAGNEQFF. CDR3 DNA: TGTGCCAGCAGCCCCCCCGGACTAGCGGGAAATGAGCAGTTCTTC.

The CDR3 region is CASSRLTSGYSYEQYF. The CDR3 DNA reads as TGTGCCAGCAGCCGACTCACTAGCGGGTATTCCTACGAGCAGTACTTC. This chain uses TRBV27 with TRBJ2-7; the match to TRBD2 covers 9 bases. This CDR3 is built from 16 residues. From germline, CDR1 is MNHEY and CDR2 SMNVEV (reference sequence). J gave up 1 base and V 6 bases, and 10 bases lay outside the gene matches.

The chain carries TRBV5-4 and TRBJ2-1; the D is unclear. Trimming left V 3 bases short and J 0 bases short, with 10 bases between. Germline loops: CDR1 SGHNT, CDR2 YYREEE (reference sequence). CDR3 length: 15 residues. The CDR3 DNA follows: TGTGCCAGCAGCTCCTCGGTGAGCTCCTACAATGAGCAGTTCTTC. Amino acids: CASSSSVSSYNEQFF.

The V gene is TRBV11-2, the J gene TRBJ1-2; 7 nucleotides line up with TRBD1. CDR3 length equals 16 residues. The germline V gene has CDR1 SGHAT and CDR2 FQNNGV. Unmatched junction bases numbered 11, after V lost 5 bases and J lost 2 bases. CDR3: CASSPPLGGVNYGYTF. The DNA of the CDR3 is TGTGCCAGCAGCCCACCTCTAGGGGGCGTAAACTATGGCTACACCTTC.

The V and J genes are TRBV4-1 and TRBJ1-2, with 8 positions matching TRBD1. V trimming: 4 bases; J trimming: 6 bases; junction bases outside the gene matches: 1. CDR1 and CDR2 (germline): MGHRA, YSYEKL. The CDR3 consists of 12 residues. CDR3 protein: CASSPDRDGYTF. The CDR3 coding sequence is TGCGCCAGCAGCCCGGACAGGGATGGCTACACCTTC.

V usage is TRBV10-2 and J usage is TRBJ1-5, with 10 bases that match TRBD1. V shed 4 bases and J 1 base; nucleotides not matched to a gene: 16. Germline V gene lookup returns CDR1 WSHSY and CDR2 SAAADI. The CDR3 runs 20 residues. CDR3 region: CASSAQTGTGDFWSNQPQHF. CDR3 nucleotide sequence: TGCGCCAGCAGTGCCCAAACCGGGACAGGGGACTTTTGGAGCAATCAGCCCCAGCATTTT.

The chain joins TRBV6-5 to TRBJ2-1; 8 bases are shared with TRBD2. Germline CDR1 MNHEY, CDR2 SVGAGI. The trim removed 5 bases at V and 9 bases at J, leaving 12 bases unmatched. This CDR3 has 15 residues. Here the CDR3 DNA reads TGTGCCAGCAGTATACTCCGGGGGGGGGAGGGTGAGCAGTTCTTC. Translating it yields CASSILRGGEGEQFF.

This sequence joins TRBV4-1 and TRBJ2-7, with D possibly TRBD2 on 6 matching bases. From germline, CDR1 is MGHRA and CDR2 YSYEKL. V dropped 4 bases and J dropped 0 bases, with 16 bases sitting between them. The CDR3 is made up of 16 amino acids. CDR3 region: CASSLTGLSTSYEQYF. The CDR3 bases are TGCGCCAGCAGCCTAACGGGACTCTCAACCTCCTACGAGCAGTACTTC.

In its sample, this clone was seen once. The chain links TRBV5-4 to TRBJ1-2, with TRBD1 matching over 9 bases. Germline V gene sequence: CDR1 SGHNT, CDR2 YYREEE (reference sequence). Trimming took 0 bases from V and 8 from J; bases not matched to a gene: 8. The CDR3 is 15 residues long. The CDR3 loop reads CASSLGITGGAGYTF. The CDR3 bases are TGTGCCAGCAGCTTGGGGATAACAGGGGGCGCAGGCTACACCTTC.